The 7 T cell receptor beta chains in this list originate from one sample, sequenced in a study of identical twins. Each CDR3 protein gets one entry after TCRdb re-called the 5' RACE reads with MiXCR. Here the sample spans 640,000 or so distinct CDR3 sequences, roughly 6% being singletons. The sample taken for sequencing was naive T cells sorted from blood. The receptors were sampled from a man aged 18-30 years in good health.

This clonotype was picked up many times. The V gene is TRBV24-1, the J gene TRBJ2-5; 8 bases are shared with TRBD2. Trimming took 6 bases from V and 5 from J; bases not matched to a gene: 13. The CDR3 runs to 16 residues. Germline V gene lookup returns CDR1 KGHDR and CDR2 SFDVKD. The DNA for the CDR3 is TGTGCCACCAGTTGGGGGGGACTAGGGAGTGGTGAGACCCAGTACTTC. Its translation is CATSWGGLGSGETQYF.

This clonotype showed up many times. For the CDR3, the DNA is TGTGCCAGCAGCTTGGCCCCGGACAGGGGAGGGGACTATGGCTACACCTTC. It encodes CASSLAPDRGGDYGYTF. The chain links TRBV5-5 to TRBJ1-2, with TRBD1 matching over 9 bases. V lost 0 bases to trimming and J lost 3 bases; unmatched junction nucleotides: 9. From germline, CDR1 is SGHKS and CDR2 YYEKEE (reference sequence). CDR3 size: 17 residues.

This clonotype has a count of ten or more. J is TRBJ2-2 and V is TRBV5-1, with D possibly being TRBD1 (5 bases). The CDR3 has 16 residues. Germline V gives CDR1 SGHRS, CDR2 YFSETQ. V lost 2 bases and J 2 bases, leaving 13 bases between the germline ends. The CDR3 spells CASSLPVGRNTGELFF. CDR3 bases: TGCGCCAGCAGCTTACCTGTGGGGCGTAACACCGGGGAGCTGTTTTTT.

There are a few counts of this clonotype. The chain couples TRBV14 to TRBJ2-1, with D maybe TRBD2 (6 bases). The V end lost 3 bases, the J end lost 8 bases, and 14 bases lay between the germline ends. Germline V gene sequence: CDR1 SGHDN, CDR2 FVKESK. The CDR3 has 14 residues. Written as DNA, the CDR3 is TGTGCCAGCAGCCACGGGACTTGGAGGTATGAGCAGTTCTTC. Residues: CASSHGTWRYEQFF. The variable domain in full, completed from reference TRBV14 and TRBJ2-1, reads EAGVTQFPSHSVIEKGQTVTLRCDPISGHDNLYWYRRVMGKEIKFLLHFVKESKQDESGMPNNRFLAERTGGTYSTLKVQPAELEDSGVYFCASSHGTWRYEQFFGPGTRLTVL.

This clonotype was detected many times. CDR3 residues: CASSQGAGVADTQYF. DNA for the CDR3: TGCGCCAGCAGCCAAGGAGCGGGAGTGGCAGATACGCAGTATTTT. The chain links TRBV4-3 to TRBJ2-3, with 8 bases fitting TRBD2. J was trimmed by 4 bases and V by 1 base; bases with no gene match: 4. The CDR3 covers 15 residues. Germline CDR1 is LGHNA and CDR2 is YSLEER.

The rearrangement uses TRBV14 and TRBJ2-3; D is ambiguous. Germline V gives CDR1 SGHDN, CDR2 FVKESK. V was clipped by 5 bases and J by 1 base, with 13 bases between them. The CDR3 sequence is 15 residues long. This CDR3 is CASSANRVRTDTQYF. In DNA, the CDR3 is TGTGCCAGCAGCGCGAATAGGGTTCGCACAGATACGCAGTATTTT.

The sample holds many counts of this clonotype. This chain joins TRBV6-2 or TRBV6-3 and TRBJ2-7; D gene unclear. This CDR3 region has 12 residues. Germline V lookup: CDR1 MNHEY, CDR2 SVGEGT. Trimming shortened V by 6 bases and J by 5 bases, and 11 bases separated the two germline ends. The CDR3 DNA follows: TGTGCCAGCAGCGACACTTTCCACGAGCAGTACTTC. Its protein is CASSDTFHEQYF.